What follows is one T cell receptor (beta chain) and its context. Its antigen is still unknown. The sample originates from a study of cytomegalovirus exposure and HLA in healthy donors. As for the study in general: Researchers found that around 80% of almost 400 genotyped donors fell within the Caucasian-associated ancestry cluster.

PCR involved 60 Vbeta and 13 Jbeta primers. TCRdb's table, derived via immunoSEQ multiplex PCR, lists solely in-frame clones and lacks some. Of about 210,000 clones listed, around 83% are singletons. Germline V gene lookup returns CDR1 SGHVS and CDR2 FQNEAQ. The CDR3 is 17 amino acids. V dropped 5 bases and J dropped 4; count of bases not matched to a gene: 8. Whole-study findings and limits: Most observed TCR sequences were rare, whereas some public TCRs were detected in many donors.

The chain recombines TRBV7-8 with TRBJ2-6; 10 nucleotides match TRBD1. The sequence was collected from a woman between 45 and 65 years old in good health and CMV-seropositive. What was sequenced was PBMCs. CDR3 loop: CASSPGTGDRGANVLTF. DNA for the CDR3: TGTGCCAGCAGCCCCGGGACAGGGGATCGCGGGGCCAACGTCCTGACTTTC.